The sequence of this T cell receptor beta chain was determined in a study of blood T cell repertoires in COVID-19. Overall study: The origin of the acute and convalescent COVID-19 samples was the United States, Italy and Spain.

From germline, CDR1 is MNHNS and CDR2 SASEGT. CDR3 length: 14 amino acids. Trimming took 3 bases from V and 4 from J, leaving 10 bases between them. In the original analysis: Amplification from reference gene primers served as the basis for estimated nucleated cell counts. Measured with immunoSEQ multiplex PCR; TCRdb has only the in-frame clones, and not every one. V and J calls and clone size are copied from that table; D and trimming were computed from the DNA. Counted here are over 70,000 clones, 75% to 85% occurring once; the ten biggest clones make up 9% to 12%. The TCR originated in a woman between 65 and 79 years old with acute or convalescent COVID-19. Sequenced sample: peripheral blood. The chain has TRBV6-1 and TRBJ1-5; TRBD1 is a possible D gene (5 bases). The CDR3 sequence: CASSESQGNQPQHF. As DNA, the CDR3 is TGTGCCAGCAGTGAGAGCCAGGGAAATCAGCCCCAGCATTTT.